This T cell receptor beta chain was found in a study of T-cell memory formation after mild COVID-19 (dated by TCRdb to the early 2020s). In terms of the full investigation: TCR sequence clusters from the two donors were largely donor specific. T-cell clones expanding and contracting after mild COVID-19 in a couple of donors were tracked by longitudinal TCRalpha and TCRbeta repertoire sequencing. The cohort was made up of two young adult volunteers, one female and one male, who were previously healthy. What the work shows at the level of the full study, not this receptor alone: Some responding clones were detected in pre-infection memory, which suggested that pre-existing cross-reactive memory T cells had joined the SARS-CoV-2 response. Contracting CD4+ clones turned up mainly in the CM and EM memory subsets, whereas EMRA was where CD8+ clones were enriched. SARS-CoV-2 specificity was not confirmed for the second-wave clones peaking on day 37. Only two mild cases were covered by the study, and larger cohorts that include severe cases with pre-infection samples were considered necessary. Clones contracting from day 15 to 85 had balanced CD4/CD8 phenotypes, while a second wave expanding from day 15 to 37 was biased towards CD4+.

Comment on this clonotype: The antigen it binds to is not known. Base qualities are not provided; no much larger clone lies one nucleotide away.

The CDR3 numbers 14 residues from cysteine through phenylalanine. Left in the record is the CDR3 DNA by itself, 42 bases read in frame from the first base. Trimming at the junction amounts to 1 base on V and 7 bases on J, and the germline ends lie 11 bases apart. As encoded in the germline V gene, CDR1 is SGDLS while CDR2 is YYNGEE. TCRdb records Illumina NovaSeq 6000 as the sequencer. cDNA libraries for TCRalpha and TCRbeta were prepared by 5'RACE using constant-segment primers, with sample barcodes and unique molecular identifiers added. Trizol reagent was used to extract RNA from every sample. The libraries were amplified in two PCR steps, and the second step added a second sample barcode and Illumina TruSeq adapters. Sequencing of the libraries was done on an Illumina NovaSeq, producing 2 x 150 bp paired-end reads. The authors' analysis ran thus. With migec v1.2.7, reads were demultiplexed and then collapsed into UMI-guided consensus sequences. Using mixcr v2.1.11, the UMI consensuses were aligned to TRA and TRB V and J templates and assembled into clonotypes. Clonotypes were classified as expanded or contracted when called significant by both edgeR and NoisET, with noise models trained on biological replicates. edgeR calls used a false discovery rate-adjusted p below 0.01 and a log2 fold-change threshold of 1. PCA with hierarchical clustering of max-normalized trajectories of the 1000 most abundant clonotypes was used as exploratory dynamics analysis. The CD4 or CD8 phenotype of responding clones was assigned using the separately sequenced CD4+ and CD8+ repertoires. TCRdb reworked the public reads: Q25 trimming with fastp, MiXCR clone assembly, productive beta chains retained. Rows are combined by CDR3 protein, so each entry shows the most common genes and DNA. The V and J calls and clone size are TCRdb's, not the authors'. The sample table records 450,000 to 650,000 distinct CDR3 sequences; about a fifth of these occur just once. The ten largest clones represent roughly 9.1% of the sample.

Ficoll-Paque density gradient centrifugation was the method used to isolate PBMCs. Sequenced: PBMCs or a T cell subset sorted from them (not recorded which). The rearrangement combines TRBV9 with TRBJ2-2; the D gene is unclear. The origin of this receptor is an adult woman who had mild COVID-19 (a few samples of this study predate the infection). The sample titles of this study are shuffled in the database, so cell type and time point are left out; the donor was told from shared clones. The bases read TGTGCCAGCAGCGTATCCAGTCGTAGCGGGGAGCTGTTTTTT. This yields the protein CASSVSSRSGELFF.